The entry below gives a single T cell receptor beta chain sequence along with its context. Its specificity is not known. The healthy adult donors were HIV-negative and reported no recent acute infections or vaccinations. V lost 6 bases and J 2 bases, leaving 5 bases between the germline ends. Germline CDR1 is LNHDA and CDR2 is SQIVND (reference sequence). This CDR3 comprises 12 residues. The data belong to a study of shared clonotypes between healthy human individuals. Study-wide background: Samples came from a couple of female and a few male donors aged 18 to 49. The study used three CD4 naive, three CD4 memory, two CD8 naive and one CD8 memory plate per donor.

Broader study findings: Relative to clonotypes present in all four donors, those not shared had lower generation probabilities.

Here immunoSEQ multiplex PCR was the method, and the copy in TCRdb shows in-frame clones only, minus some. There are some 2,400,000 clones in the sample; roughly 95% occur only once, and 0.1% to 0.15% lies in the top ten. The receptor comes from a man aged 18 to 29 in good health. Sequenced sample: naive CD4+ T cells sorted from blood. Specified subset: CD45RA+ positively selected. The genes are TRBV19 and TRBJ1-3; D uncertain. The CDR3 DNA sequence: TGTGCCAGTAGGTCGCCTGGAAACACCATATATTTT. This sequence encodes CASRSPGNTIYF.